In its sample, the clone carrying this T cell receptor beta chain was seen a few times. This entry is derived from a study of spatial heterogeneity in lung cancer. Study information: Consistently, beta-chain sequences turned up in larger numbers than alpha-chain sequences did. Each unique TCR and UMI combination was seen more than ten times on average in raw reads.

Time point meaning: blood at routine non-recurrence follow-up after resection. Without sorting, whole RNA was sequenced from tumor, nontumor lung or frozen PBMC. TCRdb redid the calling of the 5' RACE reads with MiXCR, one entry per CDR3 protein. The data contain about 47,000 distinct CDR3 sequences, roughly 7.4% of them singletons. The material sequenced was PBMCs, taken at follow-up. The origin of this receptor is a female donor with early-stage non-small cell lung cancer.

The chain's CDR3 is CASSRGDSYEQYF. The CDR3 DNA follows: TGTGCCAGCAGCCGGGGGGACTCCTACGAGCAGTACTTC. The V gene is TRBV4-2, the J gene TRBJ2-7, with D possibly matching TRBD2 (6 bases). The V gene's germline CDR1 is LGHNA and CDR2 YNFKEQ. This CDR3 contains 13 residues. V was cut by 4 bases and J by 0 bases, with 7 bases left in between.